This T cell receptor (beta chain) was found in a study of blood T cell repertoires in COVID-19. Study at large: Acute-phase and convalescent COVID-19 samples originated in the United States, Italy and Spain. Sources were T cells, B-cell-depleted T cells, or PBMCs; the material itself was cDNA or gDNA.

Per the authors' pipeline: Amplifying reference gene primers gave estimates of nucleated cell counts. Using immunoSEQ multiplex PCR, the repertoire was profiled, and TCRdb retains in-frame clones only, with some absent. That table supplies the V and J calls and clone size; D and trimming were determined from the DNA. The repertoire includes just over 250,000 clones, around nine tenths of them detected once, and roughly 10% sits in the top ten. Seattle enrolled patients during active infection and tracked them longitudinally. The CDR3 sequence is 15 residues long. CDR1 and CDR2 (germline): LGHNA, YSLEER. V lost 0 bases to trimming and J lost 4 bases, with 9 bases between them.

V is TRBV4-3 and J is TRBJ2-2; D is undetermined. The sample taken for sequencing was peripheral blood. The receptor comes from a woman between 65 and 79 years old with COVID-19, enrolled during active disease. The CDR3: CASSQDLFSTGELFF. Here the CDR3 DNA reads TGCGCCAGCAGCCAAGATCTTTTCAGCACCGGGGAGCTGTTTTTT.